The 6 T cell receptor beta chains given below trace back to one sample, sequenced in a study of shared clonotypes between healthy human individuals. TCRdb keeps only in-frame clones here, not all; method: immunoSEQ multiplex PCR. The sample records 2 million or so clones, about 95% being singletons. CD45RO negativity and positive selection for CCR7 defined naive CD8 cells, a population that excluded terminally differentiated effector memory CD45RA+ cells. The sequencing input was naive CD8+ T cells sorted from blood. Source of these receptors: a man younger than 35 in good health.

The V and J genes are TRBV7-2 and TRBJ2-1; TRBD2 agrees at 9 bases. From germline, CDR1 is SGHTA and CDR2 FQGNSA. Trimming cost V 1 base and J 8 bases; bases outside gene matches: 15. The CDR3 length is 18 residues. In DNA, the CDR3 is TGTGCCAGCAGCTTAGGGGGCGCGGGAGGGCAGGGAGGGTATGAGCAGTTCTTC. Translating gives CASSLGGAGGQGGYEQFF.

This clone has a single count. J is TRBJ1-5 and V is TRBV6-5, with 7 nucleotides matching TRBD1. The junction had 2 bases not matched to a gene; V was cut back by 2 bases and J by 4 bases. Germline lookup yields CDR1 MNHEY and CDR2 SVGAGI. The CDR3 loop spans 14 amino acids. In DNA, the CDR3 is TGTGCCAGCAGTTACGACAGGGAAAATCAGCCCCAGCATTTT. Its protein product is CASSYDRENQPQHF.

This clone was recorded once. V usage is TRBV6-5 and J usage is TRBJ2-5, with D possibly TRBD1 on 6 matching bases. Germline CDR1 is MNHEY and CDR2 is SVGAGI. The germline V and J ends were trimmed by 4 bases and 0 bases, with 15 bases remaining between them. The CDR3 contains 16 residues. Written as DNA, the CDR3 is TGTGCCAGCAGTTCGACCTTGACAGGCTACCAAGAGACCCAGTACTTC. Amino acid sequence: CASSSTLTGYQETQYF.

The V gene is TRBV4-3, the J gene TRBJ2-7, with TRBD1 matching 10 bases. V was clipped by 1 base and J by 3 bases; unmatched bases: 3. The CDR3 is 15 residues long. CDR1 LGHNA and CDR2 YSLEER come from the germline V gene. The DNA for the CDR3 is TGCGCCAGCAGCCAAGCCGGGACAGGGGACTACGAGCAGTACTTC. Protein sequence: CASSQAGTGDYEQYF.

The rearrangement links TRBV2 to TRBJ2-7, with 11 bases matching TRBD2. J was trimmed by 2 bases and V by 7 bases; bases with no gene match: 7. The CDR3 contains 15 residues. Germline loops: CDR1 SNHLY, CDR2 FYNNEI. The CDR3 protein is CASILAGGPAYEQYF. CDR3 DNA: TGTGCCAGCATTCTAGCGGGGGGCCCTGCCTACGAGCAGTACTTC. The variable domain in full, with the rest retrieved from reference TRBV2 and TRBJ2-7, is EPEVTQTPSHQVTQMGQEVILRCVPISNHLYFYWYRQILGQKVEFLVSFYNNEISEKSEIFDDQFSVERPDGSNFTLKIRSTKLEDSAMYFCASILAGGPAYEQYFGPGTRLTVT.

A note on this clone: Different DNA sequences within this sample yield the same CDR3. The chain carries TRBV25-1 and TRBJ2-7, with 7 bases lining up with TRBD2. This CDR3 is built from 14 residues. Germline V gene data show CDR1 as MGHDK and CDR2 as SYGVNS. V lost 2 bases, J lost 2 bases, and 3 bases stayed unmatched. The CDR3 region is CASSEVGGTYEQYF. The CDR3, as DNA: TGTGCCAGCAGTGAAGTGGGGGGGACCTACGAGCAGTACTTC.